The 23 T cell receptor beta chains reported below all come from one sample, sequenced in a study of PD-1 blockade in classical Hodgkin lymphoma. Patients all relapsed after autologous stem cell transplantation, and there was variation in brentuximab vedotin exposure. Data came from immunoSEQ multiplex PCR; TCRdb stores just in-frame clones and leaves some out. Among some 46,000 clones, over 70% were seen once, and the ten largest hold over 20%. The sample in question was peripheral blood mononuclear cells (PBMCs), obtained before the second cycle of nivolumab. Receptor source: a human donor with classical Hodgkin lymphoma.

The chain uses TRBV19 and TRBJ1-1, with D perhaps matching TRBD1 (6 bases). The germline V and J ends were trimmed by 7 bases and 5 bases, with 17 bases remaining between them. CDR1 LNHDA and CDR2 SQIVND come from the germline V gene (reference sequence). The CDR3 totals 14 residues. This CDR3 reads CASTTQGSPTEAFF. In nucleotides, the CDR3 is TGTGCCAGTACCACGCAGGGGAGTCCGACTGAAGCTTTCTTT.

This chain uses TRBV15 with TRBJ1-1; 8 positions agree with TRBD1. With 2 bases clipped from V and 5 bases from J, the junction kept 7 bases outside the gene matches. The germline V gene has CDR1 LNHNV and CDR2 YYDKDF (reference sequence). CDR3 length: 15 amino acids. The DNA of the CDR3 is TGTGCCACCAGCAGACCCGGACAGGGAGGGACTGAAGCTTTCTTT. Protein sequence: CATSRPGQGGTEAFF.

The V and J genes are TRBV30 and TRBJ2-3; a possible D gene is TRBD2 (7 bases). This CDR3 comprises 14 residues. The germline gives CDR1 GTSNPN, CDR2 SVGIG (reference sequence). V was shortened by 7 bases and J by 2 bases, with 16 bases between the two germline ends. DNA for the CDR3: TGTGCCTCTACGGGGGGCCGCTACACAGATACGCAGTATTTT. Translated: CASTGGRYTDTQYF.

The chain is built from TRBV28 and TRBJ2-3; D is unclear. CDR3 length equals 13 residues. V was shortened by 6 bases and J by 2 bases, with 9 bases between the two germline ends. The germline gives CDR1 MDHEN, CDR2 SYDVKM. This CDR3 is CASRGVNTDTQYF. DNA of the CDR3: TGTGCCAGCAGGGGTGTTAACACAGATACGCAGTATTTT.

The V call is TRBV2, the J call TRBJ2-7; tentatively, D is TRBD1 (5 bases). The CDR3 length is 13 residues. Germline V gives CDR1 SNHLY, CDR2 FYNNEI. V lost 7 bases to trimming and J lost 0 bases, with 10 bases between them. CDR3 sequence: CASIGAISYEQYF. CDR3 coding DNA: TGTGCCAGCATTGGGGCTATCTCCTACGAGCAGTACTTC.

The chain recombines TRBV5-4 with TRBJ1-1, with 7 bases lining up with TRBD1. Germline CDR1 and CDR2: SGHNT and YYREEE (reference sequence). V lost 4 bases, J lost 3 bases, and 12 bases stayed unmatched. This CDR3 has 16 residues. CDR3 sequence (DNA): TGTGCCAGCAGCACGGGGGGCAGGGGGTTGGACACTGAAGCTTTCTTT. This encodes CASSTGGRGLDTEAFF.

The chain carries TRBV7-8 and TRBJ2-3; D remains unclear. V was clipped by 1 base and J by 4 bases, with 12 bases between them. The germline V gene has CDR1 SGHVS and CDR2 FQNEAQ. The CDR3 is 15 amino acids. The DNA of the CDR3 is TGTGCCAGCAGCTTAGAAGGCCGTACGGCAGATACGCAGTATTTT. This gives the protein CASSLEGRTADTQYF.

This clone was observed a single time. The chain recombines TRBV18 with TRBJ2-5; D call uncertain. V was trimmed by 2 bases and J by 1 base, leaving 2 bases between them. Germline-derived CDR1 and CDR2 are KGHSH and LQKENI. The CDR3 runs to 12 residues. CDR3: CASSPSQETQYF. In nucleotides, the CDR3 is TGTGCCAGCTCACCAAGCCAAGAGACCCAGTACTTC. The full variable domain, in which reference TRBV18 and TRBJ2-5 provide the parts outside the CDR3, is NAGVMQNPRHLVRRRGQEARLRCSPMKGHSHVYWYRQLPEEGLKFMVYLQKENIIDESGMPKERFSAEFPKEGPSILRIQQVVRGDSAAYFCASSPSQETQYFGPGTRLLVL.

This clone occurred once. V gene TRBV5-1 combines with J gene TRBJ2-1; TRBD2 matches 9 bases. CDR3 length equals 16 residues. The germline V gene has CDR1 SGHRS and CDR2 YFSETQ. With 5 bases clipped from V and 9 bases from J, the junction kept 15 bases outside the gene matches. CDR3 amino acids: CASRRSPSAGGAEQFF. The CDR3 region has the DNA TGCGCCAGCAGGCGATCTCCCTCAGCGGGAGGCGCTGAGCAGTTCTTC.

The CDR3 DNA follows: TGTGCTAGTGCCTTGACAGGATCCTACGAGCAGTACTTC. Its translation: CASALTGSYEQYF. The chain is built from TRBV12-5 and TRBJ2-7; D is possibly TRBD1 (6 bases). The V end lost 7 bases, the J end lost 1 base, and 11 bases lay between the germline ends. The CDR3 is 13 residues long. The germline V gene encodes CDR1 LGHNT and CDR2 FRNRAP.

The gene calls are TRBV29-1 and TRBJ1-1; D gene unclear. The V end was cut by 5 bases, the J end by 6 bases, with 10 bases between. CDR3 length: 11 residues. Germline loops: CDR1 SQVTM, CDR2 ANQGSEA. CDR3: CSVIITAEAFF. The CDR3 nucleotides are TGCAGCGTTATCATCACCGCTGAAGCTTTCTTT.

The DNA for the CDR3 is TGCGCCAGCAGCTTGGAGCCCGTTGGGACTAATGAAAAACTGTTTTTT. Encoded protein: CASSLEPVGTNEKLFF. The chain recombines TRBV5-1 with TRBJ1-4; unclear D gene. Trimming cost V 0 bases and J 2 bases, with 11 bases left between them. There are 16 residues in the CDR3. Looked up from germline, CDR1 is SGHRS and CDR2 is YFSETQ.

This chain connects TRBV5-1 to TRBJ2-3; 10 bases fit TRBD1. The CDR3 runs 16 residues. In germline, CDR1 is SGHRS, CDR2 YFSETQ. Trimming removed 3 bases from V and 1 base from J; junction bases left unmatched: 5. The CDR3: CASSWPGTGGTDTQYF. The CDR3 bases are TGCGCCAGCAGCTGGCCCGGGACAGGGGGCACAGATACGCAGTATTTT.

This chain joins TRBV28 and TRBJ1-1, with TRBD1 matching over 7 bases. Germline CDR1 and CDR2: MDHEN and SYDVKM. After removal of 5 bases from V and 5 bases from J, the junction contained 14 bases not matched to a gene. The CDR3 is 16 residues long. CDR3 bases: TGTGCCAGCAGTGGGACGGTGGGTCAGGGGGGAACTGAAGCTTTCTTT. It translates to CASSGTVGQGGTEAFF.

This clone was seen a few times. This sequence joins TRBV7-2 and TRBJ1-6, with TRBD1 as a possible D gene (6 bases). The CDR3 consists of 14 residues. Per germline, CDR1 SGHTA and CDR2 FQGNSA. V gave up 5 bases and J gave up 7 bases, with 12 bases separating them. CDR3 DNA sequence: TGTGCCAGCAGCCTCGGGACATCAAATTCACCCCTCCACTTT. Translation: CASSLGTSNSPLHF.

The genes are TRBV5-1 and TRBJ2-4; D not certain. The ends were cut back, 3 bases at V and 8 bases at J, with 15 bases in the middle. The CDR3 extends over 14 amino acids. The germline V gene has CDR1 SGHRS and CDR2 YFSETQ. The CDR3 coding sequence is TGCGCCAGCAGCTCTAACCCAGTTAAAGACATTCAGTACTTC. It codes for CASSSNPVKDIQYF. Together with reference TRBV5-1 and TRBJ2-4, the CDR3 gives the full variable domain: KAGVTQTPRYLIKTRGQQVTLSCSPISGHRSVSWYQQTPGQGLQFLFEYFSETQRNKGNFPGRFSGRQFSNSRSEMNVSTLELGDSALYLCASSSNPVKDIQYFGAGTRLSVL.

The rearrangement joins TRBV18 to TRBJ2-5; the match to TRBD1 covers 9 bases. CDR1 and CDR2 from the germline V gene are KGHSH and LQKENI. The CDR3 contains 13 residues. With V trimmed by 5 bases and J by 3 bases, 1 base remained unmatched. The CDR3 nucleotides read TGTGCCAGCTCATGGACAGGGGAAGAGACCCAGTACTTC. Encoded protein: CASSWTGEETQYF.

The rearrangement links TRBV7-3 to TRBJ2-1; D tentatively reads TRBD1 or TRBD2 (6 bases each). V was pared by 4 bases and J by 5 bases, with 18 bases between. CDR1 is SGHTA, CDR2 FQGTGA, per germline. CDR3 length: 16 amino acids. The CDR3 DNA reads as TGTGCCAGCAGCTCCAACCTCGGGGGCGGCAACAATGAGCAGTTCTTC. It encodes CASSSNLGGGNNEQFF.

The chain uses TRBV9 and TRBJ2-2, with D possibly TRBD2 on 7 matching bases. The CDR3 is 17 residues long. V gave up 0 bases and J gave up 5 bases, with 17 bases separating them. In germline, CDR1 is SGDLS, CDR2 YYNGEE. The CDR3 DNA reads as TGTGCCAGCAGCGTAGTCTGGGGGGGCGTTCAGACCGGGGAGCTGTTTTTT. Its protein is CASSVVWGGVQTGELFF.

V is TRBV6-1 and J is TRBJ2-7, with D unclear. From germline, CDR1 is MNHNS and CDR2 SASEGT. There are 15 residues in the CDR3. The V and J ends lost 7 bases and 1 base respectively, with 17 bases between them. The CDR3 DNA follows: TGTGCCAGCATATCAAAAAAGGACGGTTCCTACGAGCAGTACTTC. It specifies CASISKKDGSYEQYF.

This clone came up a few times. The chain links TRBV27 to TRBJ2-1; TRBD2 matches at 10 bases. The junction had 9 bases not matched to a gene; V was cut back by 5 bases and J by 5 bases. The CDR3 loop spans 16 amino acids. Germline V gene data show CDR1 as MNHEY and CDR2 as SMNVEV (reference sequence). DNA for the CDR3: TGTGCCAGCAGTAGTTACAGCGGGGGGGCCAACAATGAGCAGTTCTTC. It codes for CASSSYSGGANNEQFF.

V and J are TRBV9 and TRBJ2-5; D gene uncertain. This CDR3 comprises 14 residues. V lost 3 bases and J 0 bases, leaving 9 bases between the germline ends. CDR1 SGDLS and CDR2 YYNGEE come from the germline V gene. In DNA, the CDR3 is TGTGCCAGCAGCGCCCGAGACTACCAAGAGACCCAGTACTTC. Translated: CASSARDYQETQYF.

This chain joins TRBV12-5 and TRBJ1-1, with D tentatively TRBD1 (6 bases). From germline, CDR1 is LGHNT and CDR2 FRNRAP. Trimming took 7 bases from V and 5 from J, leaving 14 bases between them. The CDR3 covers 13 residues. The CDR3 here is CASALGGGTEAFF. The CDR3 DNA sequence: TGTGCTAGTGCCCTAGGGGGAGGTACTGAAGCTTTCTTT.